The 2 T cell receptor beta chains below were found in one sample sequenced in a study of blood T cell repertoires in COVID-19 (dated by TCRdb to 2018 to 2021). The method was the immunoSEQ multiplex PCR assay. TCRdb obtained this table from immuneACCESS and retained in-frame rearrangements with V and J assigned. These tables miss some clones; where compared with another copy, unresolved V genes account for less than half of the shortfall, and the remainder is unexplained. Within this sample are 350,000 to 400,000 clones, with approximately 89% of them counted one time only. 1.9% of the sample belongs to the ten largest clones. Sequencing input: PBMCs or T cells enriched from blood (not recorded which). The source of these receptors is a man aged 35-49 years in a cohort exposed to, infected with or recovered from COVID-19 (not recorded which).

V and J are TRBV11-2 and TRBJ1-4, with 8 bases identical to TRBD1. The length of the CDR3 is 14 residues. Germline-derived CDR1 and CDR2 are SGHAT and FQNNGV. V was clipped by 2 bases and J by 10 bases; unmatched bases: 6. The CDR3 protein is CASSLNRGEGKLFF. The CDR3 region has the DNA TGTGCCAGCAGCTTAAACAGGGGGGAAGGAAAACTGTTTTTT.

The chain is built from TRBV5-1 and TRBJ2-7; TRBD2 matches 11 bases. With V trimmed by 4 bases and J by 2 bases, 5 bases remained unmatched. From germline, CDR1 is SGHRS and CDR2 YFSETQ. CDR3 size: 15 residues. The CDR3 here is CASSALAGATYEQYF. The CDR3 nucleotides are TGCGCCAGCAGCGCACTAGCGGGAGCGACCTACGAGCAGTACTTC. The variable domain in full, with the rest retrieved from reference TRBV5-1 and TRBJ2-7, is KAGVTQTPRYLIKTRGQQVTLSCSPISGHRSVSWYQQTPGQGLQFLFEYFSETQRNKGNFPGRFSGRQFSNSRSEMNVSTLELGDSALYLCASSALAGATYEQYFGPGTRLTVT.